This T cell receptor beta chain was sequenced in a study of identical twins. Study-level points and caveats: There is a chance that invariant MAIT and iNKT cells partially muddied zero-insertion analyses. A cross-sectional statistical analysis, not follow-up of the same donors, supported the conclusions. Sequences that were beta out-of-frame showed weaker excess twin sharing.

Unique molecular identifiers were present on the cDNA, and a universal primer site came from template switching. TCRdb re-derived calls from the 5' RACE reads in MiXCR, one entry per CDR3 protein. The sample has 1.5 million to 2 million distinct CDR3 sequences, under 35% seen once. Worth noting for this clonotype: Its cognate antigen is unknown. One junction end disagrees with the germline gene, perhaps due to a read error.

The sequenced sample was cord blood. The clonotype was recovered from a newborn girl in good health.

The CDR3 DNA reads TGTGCCATCAGAGCGGACTCAGCAGATACGCGGTATTTT. The encoded protein is CAIRADSADTRYF. The rearrangement links TRBV10-3 to TRBJ2-3, with D possibly being TRBD2 (5 bases). The CDR3 has 13 residues. Germline CDR1 is ENHRY and CDR2 is SYGVKD.